Reported below is one T cell receptor (beta chain). Its binding antigen is unknown. Base qualities are not recorded, but no much larger clone differs from it by a single base. Patients with a history of autoimmune disease or receiving systemic immunosuppression were excluded from the trial. Peripheral blood for TCR sequencing was drawn from every dose cohort at baseline, at cycle 4 day 1 and at cycle 7 day 1. The samples were taken from a phase I, first-in-human, multicenter, open-label dose-escalation trial of ivuxolimab. The trial enrolled adults with locally advanced or metastatic head and neck squamous cell, hepatocellular, melanoma or renal cell carcinoma. Before TCR sequencing, CD4+ T cells and CD8+ T cells were sorted from peripheral blood as separate populations. The germline V gene yields MDHEN for CDR1 and SYDVKM for CDR2. The CDR3 covers 16 residues, taking in both the cysteine and the phenylalanine. The read is trimmed to its CDR3 DNA, 48 bases read in frame from base 1. V was cut back by 5 bases and J by 4 bases, leaving a gap of 17 bases between them.

The source of the sample is a study of OX40 agonist ivuxolimab in advanced cancers. Broadly, across the study: The costimulatory receptor OX40 (CD134) was targeted by ivuxolimab, a fully human IgG2 agonistic monoclonal antibody. The paper reports the monotherapy dose-escalation portion (N of about 47 patients) of the phase I ivuxolimab trial. The point of sequencing TCRbeta in the periphery was to test whether ivuxolimab changed TCR sequence diversity and drove clonal T-cell expansion. Three dose-escalation patients achieved partial responses, one with hepatocellular carcinoma and two with cutaneous melanoma. Of the approximately 50 patients in dose escalation, about 19 had hepatocellular carcinoma, approximately 15 had melanoma, 9 had renal cell carcinoma and 9 had head and neck cancer. The dose-escalation cohort was roughly 87% male with a mean age of about 60 years, ranging from roughly 20 to 80. Patients were allowed to have had prior anti-PD-1, anti-PD-L1 or anti-CTLA-4 therapy, and roughly two fifths of the dose-escalation patients had been treated with checkpoint inhibitors. Intravenous ivuxolimab was administered to patients every 2 weeks at six dose levels: 0.01, 0.1, 0.3, 1.5, 3 and 10 mg/kg. Beyond this particular receptor, the publication reports: In the 0.1-3.0 mg/kg groups, partial responders were among the patients with the lowest normalized peripheral clonal expansion, particularly in CD8+ T cells. After ivuxolimab, CD8+ T cells had more expanded clones than CD4+ T cells on average. At doses from 0.1 to 3.0 mg/kg, clonal expansion was seen in both CD4+ and CD8+ blood T cells between baseline and week 6. Low levels of normalized T-cell clonal expansion were also seen in some patients who did not respond. The antigen specificity of the peripheral T cells that underwent clonal expansion was not determined.

To sequence the TCRbeta CDR3 region, genomic DNA was isolated from the sorted cells. The immunoSEQ Assay was used for sequencing of TCRbeta CDR3 regions. In TCRdb, the immuneACCESS table is reduced to in-frame sequences with V and J assigned. These tables do not hold every clone; where another copy was compared, an unresolved V gene accounts for under half, and the others remain unexplained. This sample has 95,000 to 150,000 clones in its table, and 80% to 95% of those were observed once. The top ten hold 0.15% to 0.17% of the sample. The TCR sequence derives from an adult with an advanced solid tumor such as melanoma, head and neck, liver or kidney cancer. Recombination linked TRBV28 to TRBJ1-4, and TRBD1 may be the D gene, going by 5 matching bases. The input for sequencing was CD4+ or CD8+ T cells sorted from blood, taken in a trial of the OX40 agonist ivuxolimab. The DNA is as follows: TGTGCCAGCAGTGCGATCTCAGGGTTTTTTAATGAAAAACTGTTTTTT. This gives the protein CASSAISGFFNEKLFF. This CDR3, with the reference TRBV28 and TRBJ1-4 proteins standing in past its ends, gives the full variable domain DVKVTQSSRYLVKRTGEKVFLECVQDMDHENMFWYRQDPGLGLRLIYFSYDVKMKEKGDIPEGYSVSREKKERFSLILESASTNQTSMYLCASSAISGFFNEKLFFGSGTQLSVL.